The TCR beta chain described here comes from a study of shared clonotypes between healthy human individuals. Profiling relied on immunoSEQ multiplex PCR, and the TCRdb table lists in-frame clones only, not all of them. Of over 800,000 clones in the sample, 92% were seen once. As defined, naive CD8 cells were CD45RO-negative and positively selected for CCR7, with terminally differentiated effector memory CD45RA+ cells excluded. With 2 bases clipped from V and 2 bases from J, the junction kept 8 bases outside the gene matches. There are 18 residues in the CDR3. Germline V CDR1 and CDR2: SGHDT, YYEEEE. The TCR was taken from a man aged 25-45 years in good health. The genes are TRBV5-6 and TRBJ2-6; 9 bases map to TRBD1. What was sequenced was naive CD8+ T cells sorted from blood. Here the CDR3 reads CASSFNTGGVAGANVLTF. The CDR3, as DNA: TGTGCCAGCAGCTTTAATACAGGGGGCGTGGCTGGGGCCAACGTCCTGACTTTC.